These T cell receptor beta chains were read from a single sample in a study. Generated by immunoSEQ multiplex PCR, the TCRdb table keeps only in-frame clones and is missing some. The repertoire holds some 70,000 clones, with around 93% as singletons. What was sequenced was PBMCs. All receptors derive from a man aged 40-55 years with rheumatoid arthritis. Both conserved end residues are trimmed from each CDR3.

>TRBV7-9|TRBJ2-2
ASSLDGELF
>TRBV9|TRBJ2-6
ASSVASGVGASGANVLT
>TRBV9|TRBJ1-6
ASSSRLLNSPLH
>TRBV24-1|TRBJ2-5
ATSDSNMDRGYETQY
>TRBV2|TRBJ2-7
ASSVGQGGSYEQY
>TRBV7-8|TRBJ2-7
ASSLVGTAYEQY
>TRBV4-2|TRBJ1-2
ASRSGRGVGYT
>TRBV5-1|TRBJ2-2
ASSLAPRVRGSIRELF
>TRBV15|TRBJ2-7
ATSRDLGQAYEQY
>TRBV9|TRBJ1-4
ASSVEGTGGSEKLF
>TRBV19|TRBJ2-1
ARPLEGANYNEQF
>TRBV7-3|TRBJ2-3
ASTRQAGTDTQY
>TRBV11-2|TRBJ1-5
ASSLSVAQPQH
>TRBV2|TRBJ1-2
ASSGIGTDYGYT
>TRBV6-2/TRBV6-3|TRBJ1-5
ASSSLGGNSNQPQH
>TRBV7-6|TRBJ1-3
ASSLAEGVYGNTIY
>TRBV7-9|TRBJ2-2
ASSASKGTITGELF
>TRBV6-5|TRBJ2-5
ASRPGAGVEETQY
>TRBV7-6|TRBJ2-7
ASSLTGTGSSHEQY
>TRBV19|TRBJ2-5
ASSIGTEETQY
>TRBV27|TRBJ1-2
ASSLSVQTNYGYT
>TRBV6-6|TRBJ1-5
ASSRQGSPSNQPQH
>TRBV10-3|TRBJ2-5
ATRGGSGKEIQY
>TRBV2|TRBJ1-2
ASRETGTTYGYT
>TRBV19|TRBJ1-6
ASSPTPGEYNSPLH
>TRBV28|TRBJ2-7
ASSSGTAEQY
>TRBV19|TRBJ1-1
ASSVRTEAF
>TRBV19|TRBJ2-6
ASNTFRGGVSGANVLT
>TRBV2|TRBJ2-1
ASSIRSSYNEQF
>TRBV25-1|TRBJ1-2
ASSEWTTYGYT
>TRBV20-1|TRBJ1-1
SASGGEATEAF
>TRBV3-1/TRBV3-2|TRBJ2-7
ASSQDRAGDRASYEQY
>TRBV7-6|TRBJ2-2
ASSMVAGAGGELF
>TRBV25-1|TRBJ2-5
ASSEYGTGRETQY
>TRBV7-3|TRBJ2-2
ASSPGTTATGELF
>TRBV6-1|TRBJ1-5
ASSVPGAGKLANQPQH
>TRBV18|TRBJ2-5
ASSPEGPKLGLYQY
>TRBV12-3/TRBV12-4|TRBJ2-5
ASSLNEQETQY
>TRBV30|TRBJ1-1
AWSWVNTEAF
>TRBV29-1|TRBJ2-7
SVRLSGTYEQY
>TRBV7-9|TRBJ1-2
ASSGWTGGDYGYT
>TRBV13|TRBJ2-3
ASSSGLAGVTDTQY
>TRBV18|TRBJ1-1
ASSLRDSLNTEAF
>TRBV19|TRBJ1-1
ATSRPGLRAEAF
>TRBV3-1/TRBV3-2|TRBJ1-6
ASSLIGGTGNSPLH
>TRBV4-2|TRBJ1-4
ASSQGPDASSATNEKLF
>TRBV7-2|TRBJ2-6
ASRLALSGANVLT
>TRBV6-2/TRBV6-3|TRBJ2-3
ASSSRGGRDTWDTQY
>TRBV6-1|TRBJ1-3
ASSEAGGPGNTIY
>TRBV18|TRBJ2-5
ASSPERTQGETQY
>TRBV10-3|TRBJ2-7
AIAGTGGPEQY
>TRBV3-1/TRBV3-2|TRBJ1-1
ASSPPGQVGIMNTEAF
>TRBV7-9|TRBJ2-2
ASSSRAPNTGELF
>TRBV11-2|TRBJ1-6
ASSRQRSSYNSPLH
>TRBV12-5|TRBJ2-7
ASGTTDKAYEQY
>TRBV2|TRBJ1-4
ASRVSGGSNEKLF
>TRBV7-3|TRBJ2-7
ASSPRGSWNEQY
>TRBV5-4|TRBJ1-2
ASSTTGYGYT